These 17 T cell receptor beta chains share one sample of origin, sequenced in a study of molecular identifiers for immune sequencing clone quantification (dated by TCRdb to the late 2010s). Library prep was done by PCR. This sample was sequenced with a NextSeq 500. The public sequencing data were trimmed at Q25 with fastp and processed into clonotypes with MiXCR by TCRdb, which kept only in-frame beta chains. When rows share a CDR3 protein, they turn into one entry using the most common DNA and genes. This sample is represented by a few hundred thousand distinct CDR3 sequences; roughly a quarter of them were singletons. The top ten hold around 0.7% of the sample. The sequenced material came from naive CD8+ T cells from blood, with Jurkat cell RNA spiked in. In the paper's terms, the cell subset or site label means: FACS-sorted CD8+CD4-CCR7+CD45RA+ naive T cells. The receptors were gathered from a human donor in good health. Some libraries in this study had Jurkat cell RNA spiked in.

This clonotype was recorded at least ten times. The chain is built from TRBV28 and TRBJ2-5, with 8 positions matching TRBD1. CDR3 length: 14 amino acids. V was pared by 6 bases and J by 5 bases, with 8 bases of the junction left unmatched. Germline V gives CDR1 MDHEN, CDR2 SYDVKM. The CDR3 DNA follows: TGTGCCAGCAGACAGGGGGGAGGCTTGGAGACCCAGTACTTC. Its protein is CASRQGGGLETQYF.

The chain is built from TRBV7-9 and TRBJ1-1, with D perhaps matching TRBD1 (5 bases). The V end was cut by 5 bases, the J end by 8 bases, with 24 bases between. The CDR3 loop spans 16 amino acids. From germline, CDR1 is SEHNR and CDR2 FQNEAQ (reference sequence). The CDR3 loop is CASSLPKRQTREEAFF. The DNA for the CDR3 is TGTGCCAGCAGCCTACCAAAACGACAGACGCGCGAAGAAGCTTTCTTT.

The chain couples TRBV6-5 to TRBJ2-7; D might be TRBD1 (5 bases). Deletions cut 1 base from V and 5 bases from J, with 12 bases between. Germline values: CDR1 MNHEY, CDR2 SVGAGI. The CDR3 spans 14 residues. CDR3 protein: CASSYFQGSHEQYF. The CDR3, as DNA: TGTGCCAGCAGTTACTTTCAGGGTTCCCACGAGCAGTACTTC.

As regards this clonotype: One end of the junction fails to match germline, which may point to a read error. The chain uses TRBV6-6 and TRBJ1-5, with 7 bases that match TRBD1. This CDR3 contains 13 residues. CDR1 is MNHNY and CDR2 is SVGAGI in the germline V gene (reference sequence). CDR3 sequence (DNA): TGTGTCAGCAGTTACAGGGGCGGTCAGCCCCAGCATTTT. This gives the protein CVSSYRGGQPQHF.

The chain uses TRBV3-1 and TRBJ2-2; D call uncertain. V lost 1 base and J 1 base, leaving 13 bases between the germline ends. Germline CDR1 LGHDT, CDR2 YNNKEL (reference sequence). The CDR3 length is 17 residues. The CDR3 loop reads CASSQVMRSRNTGELFF. In DNA form, the CDR3 reads TGTGCCAGCAGCCAAGTTATGAGGAGCCGGAACACCGGGGAGCTGTTTTTT.

This clonotype has at least ten counts. The gene calls are TRBV15 and TRBJ2-3, with TRBD1 identical over 8 bases. Germline V gives CDR1 LNHNV, CDR2 YYDKDF (reference sequence). Trimming removed 6 bases from V and 4 bases from J; junction bases left unmatched: 6. The CDR3 runs 14 residues. CDR3 sequence (DNA): TGTGCCACCAGTTTCGGACAGGGCTCAGATACGCAGTATTTT. This encodes CATSFGQGSDTQYF.

Remarks on this clonotype: This may come from a read error, since a much larger clone is one base off. The chain's CDR3 is CASSLSSGPTYEQNF. The CDR3, as DNA: TGTGCCAGCAGCTTAAGTTCTGGCCCCACCTACGAGCAGAACTTC. The V call is TRBV7-9, the J call TRBJ2-7; D unresolved. CDR1 is SEHNR, CDR2 FQNEAQ, per germline (reference sequence). The CDR3 sequence is 15 residues long.

This clonotype was seen repeatedly, ten times or more. CDR3 amino acids: CASSASLTDTQYF. CDR3 in DNA: TGTGCCAGCAGCGCCTCCTTAACAGATACGCAGTATTTT. This rearrangement joins TRBV9 to TRBJ2-3; D is undetermined. Per the germline V gene, CDR1 is SGDLS and CDR2 is YYNGEE. Trimming cost V 3 bases and J 3 bases, with 8 bases left between them. The CDR3 spans 13 residues. The full variable domain, completed using reference TRBV9 and TRBJ2-3, is DSGVTQTPKHLITATGQRVTLRCSPRSGDLSVYWYQQSLDQGLQFLIQYYNGEERAKGNILERFSAQQFPDLHSELNLSSLELGDSALYFCASSASLTDTQYFGPGTRLTVL.

At least ten counts were recorded for this clonotype. The chain employs TRBV7-2 and TRBJ2-5; 9 bases match TRBD2. CDR1 and CDR2 from the germline V gene are SGHTA and FQGNSA. The V gene end was trimmed by 9 bases and the J gene end by 14 bases; junction bases not matched to a gene: 13. The CDR3 runs 12 residues. The CDR3 protein is CASGAGTSSGYF. The CDR3 DNA is TGTGCCAGTGGAGCCGGGACTAGCTCGGGTTACTTC.

In nucleotides, the CDR3 is TGTGCCAGCACCTTGCGGGGCACCTACGAGCAGTACTTC. Translated: CASTLRGTYEQYF. The gene calls are TRBV12-3 or TRBV12-4 and TRBJ2-7; D might be TRBD2 (6 bases). Trimming left V 7 bases short and J 2 bases short, with 12 bases between. The CDR3 loop spans 13 amino acids.

The chain joins TRBV21-1 to TRBJ2-4; TRBD1, the table's D call, was not compared with the DNA. TRBV21-1 is designated a pseudogene. This CDR3 is built from 18 residues. The CDR3 DNA follows: TGTGCCAGCAGCCCCCGGGACAGAAACCCACTAGCCAAAAACATTCAGTACTTC. Protein sequence: CASSPRDRNPLAKNIQYF.

This clonotype was found many times. The chain carries TRBV19 and TRBJ2-1; D gene uncertain. The V gene lost 3 bases and the J gene lost 6 bases, with 9 bases spanning the gap. In germline, CDR1 is LNHDA, CDR2 SQIVND (reference sequence). This CDR3 has 13 amino acids. This CDR3 is CASSMAAANEQFF. The DNA of the CDR3 is TGTGCCAGTAGTATGGCCGCCGCCAATGAGCAGTTCTTC.

The CDR3 coding sequence is TGTGCCAGCACTTCGGGGGGAAGCTACGAGCAGTACTTC. Translated: CASTSGGSYEQYF. The chain is built from TRBV27 and TRBJ2-7; 7 bases are a match to TRBD2. Trimming removed 7 bases from V and 3 bases from J; junction bases left unmatched: 6. The CDR3 has 13 residues. CDR1 and CDR2 from the germline V gene are MNHEY and SMNVEV (reference sequence).

This clonotype was seen a handful of times. The CDR3 DNA sequence: TGCAGCGTTGAAGATCACGCCAGCTCCTATGGCTACACCTTC. As protein: CSVEDHASSYGYTF. This chain uses TRBV29-1 with TRBJ1-2, with D hard to call. CDR1 is SQVTM, CDR2 ANQGSEA, per germline. The CDR3 is 14 amino acids. V was shortened by 0 bases and J by 4 bases, with 12 bases between the two germline ends.

The V gene is TRBV6-5, the J gene TRBJ1-1; 8 bases match TRBD1. V was clipped by 7 bases and J by 5 bases; unmatched bases: 9. CDR1 is MNHEY, CDR2 SVGAGI, per germline. The CDR3 spans 14 residues. The CDR3 is CASTTRQGWTEAFF. CDR3 coding DNA: TGTGCCAGCACTACACGACAGGGGTGGACTGAAGCTTTCTTT.

On this clonotype: The CDR3 ends on some other residue instead of the conserved phenylalanine or tryptophan, so this is likely a read error. The V and J genes are TRBV28 and TRBJ2-7; D not resolved. V dropped 3 bases and J dropped 3 bases, with 15 bases sitting between them. This CDR3 is built from 15 residues. CDR1 and CDR2 (germline): MDHEN, SYDVKM. The CDR3 bases are TGTGCCAGCAGTTTTCGGCGTTCCATCAACTACGAGCAGTACTCC. Translated: CASSFRRSINYEQYS.

Many counts were recorded for this clonotype. The chain links TRBV25-1 to TRBJ2-7; the D is unclear. CDR1 and CDR2 from the germline V gene are MGHDK and SYGVNS. V was shortened by 4 bases and J by 6 bases, with 7 bases between the two germline ends. The CDR3 sequence is 11 residues long. Written as DNA, the CDR3 is TGTGCCAGCAGTGGAGGTCCCGAGCAGTACTTC. It encodes CASSGGPEQYF.